A selection of T cell receptor beta chains follows, all from one sample in a study of regulatory T cells in long-lasting Graves disease. TCRdb analysed the multiplex PCR reads with MiXCR anew, one entry per CDR3 protein. Among some 560,000 distinct CDR3 sequences listed, more than 15% were seen once. These data are also associated with another study on T cells in Graves' hyperthyroidism and ophthalmopathy.

Sequenced here: peripheral blood mononuclear cells (PBMCs), sampled at new diagnosis, from a patient treated with antithyroid drugs. The receptors stem from a woman aged 35-65 years with Graves disease. Each CDR3 is given with its conserved first and last residue. A D gene is named only where the DNA matches it firmly. Clone size is shown for a subset of rows, as once, few, many or a class of expanded clone.

TRBJ2-3 TRBV2 many TRBD2 CASSDRSGGAGDTQYF TGTGCCAGCAGTGATCGGAGCGGGGGGGCAGGAGATACGCAGTATTTT
TRBJ1-4 TRBV7-6 - - CASSLGVINEKLFF TGTGCCAGCAGCTTGGGGGTTATTAATGAAAAACTGTTTTTT
TRBJ1-2 TRBV2 - TRBD1 CASSIRTGGGYGYTF TGTGCCAGCTCGATCAGGACAGGGGGCGGCTATGGCTACACCTTC
TRBJ1-2 TRBV6-1 few - CASSERTALYGYTF TGTGCCAGCAGTGAAAGGACAGCCCTCTATGGCTACACCTTC
TRBJ1-1 TRBV2 - - CASSNSGDTEAFF TGTGCCAGCAGTAATTCCGGGGACACTGAAGCTTTCTTT
TRBJ2-1 TRBV7-3 many - CASSGGVYNEQFF TGTGCCAGCAGCGGGGGTGTCTACAATGAGCAGTTCTTC
TRBJ2-2 TRBV12-3/TRBV12-4 - TRBD2 CASRVRGLAVGELFF TGTGCCAGCAGGGTCAGGGGACTAGCGGTCGGGGAGCTGTTTTTT
TRBJ1-1 TRBV9 - - CASSVDGVGTEAFF TGTGCCAGCAGCGTAGATGGGGTAGGCACTGAAGCTTTCTTT
TRBJ1-5 TRBV19 many - CASSKASNQPQHF TGTGCCAGTAGTAAGGCTAGCAATCAGCCCCAGCATTTT
TRBJ1-1 TRBV6-1 many - CASGARGGQSITEAFF TGTGCCAGTGGCGCAAGGGGGGGGCAGTCGATCACTGAAGCTTTCTTT
TRBJ1-4 TRBV18 many - CASSHGQRMEKLFF TGTGCCAGCTCACACGGACAGAGGATGGAAAAACTGTTTTTT
TRBJ2-3 TRBV5-5 - - CASSWAGEGGDTQYF TGTGCCAGCAGCTGGGCGGGAGAAGGGGGAGATACGCAGTATTTT
TRBJ2-1 TRBV14 few - CASSQVVLDLNYNEQFF TGTGCCAGCAGCCAAGTGGTGCTGGATTTAAACTACAATGAGCAGTTCTTC
TRBJ2-2 TRBV12-3/TRBV12-4 - - CASSLVATGEPFF TGTGCCAGCAGTTTAGTGGCCACCGGGGAGCCGTTTTTT
TRBJ1-1 TRBV20-1 many - CSARVVVDTEAFF TGCAGTGCTAGAGTCGTTGTAGACACTGAAGCTTTCTTT
TRBJ1-6 TRBV7-9 - TRBD1 CASSPDREASPLHF TGTGCCAGCAGCCCGGACAGGGAGGCTTCACCCCTCCACTTT
TRBJ1-1 TRBV5-6 many - CASSLRHGNTEAFF TGTGCCAGCAGCTTGCGGCACGGGAACACTGAAGCTTTCTTT
TRBJ2-1 TRBV25-1 many - CASSTLDIPNEQFF TGTGCCAGCAGTACCTTAGACATTCCCAATGAGCAGTTCTTC
TRBJ1-6 TRBV5-6 - - CASSLAPGNNSPLHF TGTGCCAGCAGCTTGGCCCCAGGGAACAATTCACCCCTCCACTTT
TRBJ2-1 TRBV3-1 many - CASSQDRGRGSNEQFF TGTGCCAGCAGCCAAGATAGGGGGCGGGGGAGCAATGAGCAGTTCTTC
TRBJ2-5 TRBV19 few TRBD1 CASSSTGAPGETQYF TGTGCCAGTAGTAGTACAGGGGCCCCGGGAGAGACCCAGTACTTC
TRBJ2-3 TRBV2 many TRBD2 CASSALGAGVSTDTQYF TGCGCCAGCAGTGCCCTTGGGGCGGGGGTTAGCACAGATACGCAGTATTTT
TRBJ1-1 TRBV9 - - CASSAAELGANEAFF TGTGCCAGCAGCGCCGCAGAGCTCGGCGCTAATGAAGCTTTCTTT
TRBJ1-1 TRBV2 many - CASRNPGIEAFF TGTGCCAGCAGAAACCCGGGGATTGAAGCTTTCTTT
TRBJ2-7 TRBV5-1 - - CASSLTRTGPGNEQYF TGCGCCAGCAGCTTGACTCGGACGGGCCCGGGGAACGAGCAGTACTTC
TRBJ2-7 TRBV3-1 many - CASSQDGTRTYEQYF TGTGCCAGCAGCCAAGACGGGACAAGAACGTACGAGCAGTACTTC
TRBJ2-1 TRBV10-3 few TRBD1 CAIKGGQGSYNEQFF TGTGCCATCAAGGGGGGACAGGGGTCTTACAATGAGCAGTTCTTC
TRBJ2-7 TRBV5-1 many TRBD1 CASSAGQGPYEQYF TGTGCCAGCAGCGCGGGACAGGGGCCCTACGAGCAGTACTTC
TRBJ2-6 TRBV12-3/TRBV12-4 many - CASSTRPWGNALVANVLTF TGTGCCAGCAGTACCCGCCCGTGGGGGAACGCCCTTGTGGCCAACGTCCTGACTTTC
TRBJ2-7 TRBV5-1 many TRBD1 CASSAPDRGYEQYF TGCGCCAGCAGCGCCCCGGACAGGGGCTACGAGCAGTACTTC
TRBJ2-7 TRBV28 - - CASSSYNPTGEQYF TGTGCCAGCAGTTCATATAACCCCACCGGCGAGCAGTACTTC
TRBJ2-5 TRBV7-3 - - CASSPMGIQETQYF TGTGCCAGCAGCCCTATGGGGATACAAGAGACCCAGTACTTC
TRBJ2-1 TRBV6-5 - TRBD2 CASSYGGLAGGLNEQFF TGTGCCAGCAGTTACGGCGGACTAGCGGGGGGGCTCAATGAGCAGTTCTTC
TRBJ1-2 TRBV7-9 many - CASSPAPRGYTF TGTGCCAGCAGCCCAGCTCCTCGTGGCTACACCTTC
TRBJ1-1 TRBV12-3/TRBV12-4 many - CASSNGLTNTEAFF TGTGCCAGCAGTAACGGACTCACGAACACTGAAGCTTTCTTT